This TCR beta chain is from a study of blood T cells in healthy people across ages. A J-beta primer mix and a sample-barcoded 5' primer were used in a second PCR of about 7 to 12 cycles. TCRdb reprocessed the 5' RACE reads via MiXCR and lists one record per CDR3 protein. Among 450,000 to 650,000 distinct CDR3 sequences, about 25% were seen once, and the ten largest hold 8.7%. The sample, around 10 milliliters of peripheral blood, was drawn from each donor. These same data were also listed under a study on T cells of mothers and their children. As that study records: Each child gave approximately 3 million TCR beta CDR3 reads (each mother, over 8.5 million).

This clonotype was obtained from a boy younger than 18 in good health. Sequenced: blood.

This CDR3 reads CASHRTYRGFGSSYGYTF. Here the CDR3 DNA reads TGTGCCAGCCATAGGACATACAGGGGGTTTGGGTCCAGCTATGGCTACACCTTC. V gene TRBV6-1 combines with J gene TRBJ1-2; 8 bases align to TRBD1. CDR3 length: 18 amino acids. Germline CDR1 MNHNS, CDR2 SASEGT. The V gene end was trimmed by 8 bases and the J gene end by 4 bases; junction bases not matched to a gene: 21.